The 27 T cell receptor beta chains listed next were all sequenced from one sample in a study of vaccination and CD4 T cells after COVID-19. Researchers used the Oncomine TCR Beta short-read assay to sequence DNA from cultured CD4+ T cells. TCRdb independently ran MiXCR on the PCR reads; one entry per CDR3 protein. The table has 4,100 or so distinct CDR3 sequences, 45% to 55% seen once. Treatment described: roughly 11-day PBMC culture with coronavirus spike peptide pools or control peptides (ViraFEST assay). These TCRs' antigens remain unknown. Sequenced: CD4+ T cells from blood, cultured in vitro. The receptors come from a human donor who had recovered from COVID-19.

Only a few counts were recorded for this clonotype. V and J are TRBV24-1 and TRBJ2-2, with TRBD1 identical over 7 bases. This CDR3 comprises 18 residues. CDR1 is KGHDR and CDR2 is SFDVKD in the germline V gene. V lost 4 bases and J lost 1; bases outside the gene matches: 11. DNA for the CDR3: TGTGCCACCAGTGACCCTCTTACAGGGGCCTTGAACACCGGGGAGCTGTTTTTT. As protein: CATSDPLTGALNTGELFF.

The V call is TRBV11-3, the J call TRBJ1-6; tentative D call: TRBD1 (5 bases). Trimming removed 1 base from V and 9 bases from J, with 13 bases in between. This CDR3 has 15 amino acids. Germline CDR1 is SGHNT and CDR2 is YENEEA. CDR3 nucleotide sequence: TGTGCCAGCAGCTTAGGCCCAGGGTGGAGTTCACCCCTCCACTTT. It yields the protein CASSLGPGWSSPLHF.

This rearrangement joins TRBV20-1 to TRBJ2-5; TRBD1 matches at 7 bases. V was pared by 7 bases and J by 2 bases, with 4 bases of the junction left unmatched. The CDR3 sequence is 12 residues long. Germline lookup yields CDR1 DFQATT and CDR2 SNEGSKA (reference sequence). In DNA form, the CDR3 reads TGCAGTGGAGGGACAGATCAAGAGACCCAGTACTTC. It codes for CSGGTDQETQYF.

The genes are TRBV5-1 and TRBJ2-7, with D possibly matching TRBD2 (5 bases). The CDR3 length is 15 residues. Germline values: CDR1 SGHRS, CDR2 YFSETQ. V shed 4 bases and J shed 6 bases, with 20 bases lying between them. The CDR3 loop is CASSPIPPTKGEQYF. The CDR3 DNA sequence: TGCGCCAGCAGCCCCATTCCGCCGACTAAGGGCGAGCAGTACTTC.

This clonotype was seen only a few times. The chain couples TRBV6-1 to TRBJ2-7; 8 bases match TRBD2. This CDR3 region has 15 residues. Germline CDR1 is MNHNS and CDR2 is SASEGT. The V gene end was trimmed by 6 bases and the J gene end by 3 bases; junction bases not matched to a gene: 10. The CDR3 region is CASRRSGGRVYEQYF. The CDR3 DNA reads TGTGCCAGCAGGCGGAGCGGGGGCCGTGTCTACGAGCAGTACTTC.

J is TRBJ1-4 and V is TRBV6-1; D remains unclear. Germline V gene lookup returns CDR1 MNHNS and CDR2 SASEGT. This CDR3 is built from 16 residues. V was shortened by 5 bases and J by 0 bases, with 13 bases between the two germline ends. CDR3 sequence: CASSHRRTPTNEKLFF. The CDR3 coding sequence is TGTGCCAGCAGTCACCGACGGACTCCAACTAATGAAAAACTGTTTTTT.

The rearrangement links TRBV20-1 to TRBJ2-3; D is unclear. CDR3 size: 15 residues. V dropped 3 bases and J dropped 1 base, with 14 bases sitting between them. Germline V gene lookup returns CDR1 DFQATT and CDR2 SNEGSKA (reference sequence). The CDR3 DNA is TGCAGTGCTAGTCTAGGTTTTGGGGGCACAGATACGCAGTATTTT. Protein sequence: CSASLGFGGTDTQYF.

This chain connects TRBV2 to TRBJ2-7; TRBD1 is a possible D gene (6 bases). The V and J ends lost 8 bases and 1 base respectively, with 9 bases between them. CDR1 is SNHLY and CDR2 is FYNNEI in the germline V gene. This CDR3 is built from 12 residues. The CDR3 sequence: CASAGDSYEQYF. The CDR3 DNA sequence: TGTGCCAGCGCAGGGGATTCCTACGAGCAGTACTTC.

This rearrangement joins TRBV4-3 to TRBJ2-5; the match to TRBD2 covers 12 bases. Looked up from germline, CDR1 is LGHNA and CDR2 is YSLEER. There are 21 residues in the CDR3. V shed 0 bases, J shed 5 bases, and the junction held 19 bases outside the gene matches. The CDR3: CASSQDLAGGPYGQGSETQYF. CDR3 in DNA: TGCGCCAGCAGCCAAGATCTAGCGGGAGGGCCCTACGGCCAGGGTTCGGAGACCCAGTACTTC.

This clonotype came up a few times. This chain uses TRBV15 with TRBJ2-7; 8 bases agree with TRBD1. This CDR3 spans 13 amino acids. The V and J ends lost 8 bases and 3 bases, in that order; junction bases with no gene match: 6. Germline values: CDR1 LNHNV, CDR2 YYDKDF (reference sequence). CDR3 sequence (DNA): TGTGCCACCGCGGGTGGACAGGGCTACGAGCAGTACTTC. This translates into CATAGGQGYEQYF. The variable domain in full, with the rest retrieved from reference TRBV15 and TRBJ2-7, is DAMVIQNPRYQVTQFGKPVTLSCSQTLNHNVMYWYQQKSSQAPKLLFHYYDKDFNNEADTPDNFQSRRPNTSFCFLDIRSPGLGDTAMYLCATAGGQGYEQYFGPGTRLTVT.

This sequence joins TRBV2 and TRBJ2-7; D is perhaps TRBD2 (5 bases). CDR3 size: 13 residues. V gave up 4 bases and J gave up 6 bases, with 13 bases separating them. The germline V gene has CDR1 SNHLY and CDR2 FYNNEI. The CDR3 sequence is CASSGVGDIEQYF. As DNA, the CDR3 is TGTGCCAGCAGTGGGGTCGGGGATATCGAGCAGTACTTC.

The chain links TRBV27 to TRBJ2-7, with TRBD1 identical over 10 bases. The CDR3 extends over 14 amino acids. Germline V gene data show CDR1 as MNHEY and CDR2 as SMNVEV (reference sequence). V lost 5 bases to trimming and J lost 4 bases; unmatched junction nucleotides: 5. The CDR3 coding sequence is TGTGCCAGCAGTGTCCGACAGGGGGCGTACGAGCAGTACTTC. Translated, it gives CASSVRQGAYEQYF.

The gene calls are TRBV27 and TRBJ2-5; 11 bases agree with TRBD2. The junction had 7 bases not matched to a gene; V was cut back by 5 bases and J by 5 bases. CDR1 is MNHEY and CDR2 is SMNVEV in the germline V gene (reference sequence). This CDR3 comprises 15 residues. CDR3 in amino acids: CASSTPSGGRETQYF. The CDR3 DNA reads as TGTGCCAGCAGTACACCTAGCGGGGGGCGGGAGACCCAGTACTTC.

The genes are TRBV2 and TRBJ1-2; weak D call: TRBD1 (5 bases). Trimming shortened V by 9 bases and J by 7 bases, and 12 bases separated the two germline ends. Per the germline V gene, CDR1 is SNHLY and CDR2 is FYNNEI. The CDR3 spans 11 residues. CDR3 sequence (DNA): TGTGCCAGTGGGGGGATGGGTGGCTACACCTTC. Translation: CASGGMGGYTF.

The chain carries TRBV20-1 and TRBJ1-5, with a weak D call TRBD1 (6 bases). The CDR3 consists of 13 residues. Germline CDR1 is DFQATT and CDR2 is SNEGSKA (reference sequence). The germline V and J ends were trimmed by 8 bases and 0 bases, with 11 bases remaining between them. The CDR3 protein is CSTRGRSNQPQHF. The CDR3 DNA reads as TGCAGTACCCGGGGGCGTAGCAATCAGCCCCAGCATTTT.

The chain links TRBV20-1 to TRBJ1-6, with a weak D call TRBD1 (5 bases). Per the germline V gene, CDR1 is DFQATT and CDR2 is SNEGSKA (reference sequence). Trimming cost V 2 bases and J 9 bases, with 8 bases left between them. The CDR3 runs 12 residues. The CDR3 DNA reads TGCAGTGCTAGATCGGGGGGTTCACCCCTCCACTTT. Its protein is CSARSGGSPLHF.

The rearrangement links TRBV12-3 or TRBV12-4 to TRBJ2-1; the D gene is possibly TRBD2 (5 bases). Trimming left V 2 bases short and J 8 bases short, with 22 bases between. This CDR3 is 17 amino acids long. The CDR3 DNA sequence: TGTGCCAGCAGTTTATTTCCTTTGGCAAGAGGGTCGGATGAGCAGTTCTTC. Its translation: CASSLFPLARGSDEQFF.

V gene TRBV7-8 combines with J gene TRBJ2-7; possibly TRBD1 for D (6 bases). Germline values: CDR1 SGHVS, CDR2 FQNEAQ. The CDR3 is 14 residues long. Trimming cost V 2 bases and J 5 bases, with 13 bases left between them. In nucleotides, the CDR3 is TGTGCCAGCAGCTTATCAACAGGGCGGCACGAGCAGTACTTC. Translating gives CASSLSTGRHEQYF.

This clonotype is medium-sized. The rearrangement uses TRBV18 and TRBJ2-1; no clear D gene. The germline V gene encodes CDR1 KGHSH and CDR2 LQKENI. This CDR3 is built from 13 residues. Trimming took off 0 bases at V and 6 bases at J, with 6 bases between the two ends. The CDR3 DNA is TGTGCCAGCTCACCACCTAGCAGCAATGAGCAGTTCTTC. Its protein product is CASSPPSSNEQFF.

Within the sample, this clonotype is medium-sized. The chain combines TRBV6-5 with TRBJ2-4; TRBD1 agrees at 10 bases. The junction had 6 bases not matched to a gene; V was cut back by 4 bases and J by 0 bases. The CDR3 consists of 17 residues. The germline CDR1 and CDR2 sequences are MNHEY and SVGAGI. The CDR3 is CASSLTTGGLAKNIQYF. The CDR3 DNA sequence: TGTGCCAGCAGTTTGACGACAGGGGGCTTAGCCAAAAACATTCAGTACTTC.

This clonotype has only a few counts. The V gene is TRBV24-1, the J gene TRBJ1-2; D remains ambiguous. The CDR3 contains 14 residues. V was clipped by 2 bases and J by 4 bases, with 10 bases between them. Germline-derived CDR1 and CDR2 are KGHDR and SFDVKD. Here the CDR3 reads CATSDYRSTYGYTF. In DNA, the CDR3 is TGTGCCACCAGTGATTATCGGAGTACCTATGGCTACACCTTC.

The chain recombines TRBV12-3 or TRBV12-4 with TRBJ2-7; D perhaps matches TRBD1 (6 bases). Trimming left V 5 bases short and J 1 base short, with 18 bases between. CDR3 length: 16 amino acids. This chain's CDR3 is CASSPGTKGRSYEQYF. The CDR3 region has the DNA TGTGCCAGCAGTCCGGGGACAAAGGGGCGTTCCTACGAGCAGTACTTC.

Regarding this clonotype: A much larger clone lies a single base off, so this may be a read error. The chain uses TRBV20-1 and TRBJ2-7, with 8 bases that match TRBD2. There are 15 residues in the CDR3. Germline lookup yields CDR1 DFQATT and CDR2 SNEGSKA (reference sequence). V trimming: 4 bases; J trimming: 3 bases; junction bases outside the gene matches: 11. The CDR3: CSAMGPTSEDYEQYF. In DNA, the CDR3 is TGCAGTGCTATGGGGCCGACTAGCGAGGACTACGAGCAGTACTTC.

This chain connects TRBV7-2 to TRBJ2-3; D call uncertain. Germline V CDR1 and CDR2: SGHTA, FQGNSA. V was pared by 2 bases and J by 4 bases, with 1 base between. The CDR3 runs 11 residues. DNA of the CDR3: TGTGCCAGCAGCTTATCAGATACGCAGTATTTT. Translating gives CASSLSDTQYF. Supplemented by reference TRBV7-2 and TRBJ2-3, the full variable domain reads GAGVSQSPSNKVTEKGKDVELRCDPISGHTALYWYRQSLGQGLEFLIYFQGNSAPDKSGLPSDRFSAERTGGSVSTLTIQRTQQEDSAVYLCASSLSDTQYFGPGTRLTVL.

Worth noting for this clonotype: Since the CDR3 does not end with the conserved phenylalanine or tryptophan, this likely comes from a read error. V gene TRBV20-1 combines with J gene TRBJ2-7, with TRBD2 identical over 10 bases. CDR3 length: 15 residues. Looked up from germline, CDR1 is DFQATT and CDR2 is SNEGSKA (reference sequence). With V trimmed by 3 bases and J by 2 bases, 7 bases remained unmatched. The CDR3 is CSASSLAGATYEQYL. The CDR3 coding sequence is TGCAGTGCTAGCTCCCTAGCGGGGGCCACCTACGAGCAGTACCTC.

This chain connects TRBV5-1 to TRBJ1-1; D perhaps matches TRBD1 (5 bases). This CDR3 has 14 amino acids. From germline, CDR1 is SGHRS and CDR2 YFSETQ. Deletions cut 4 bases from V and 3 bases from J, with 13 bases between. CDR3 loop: CASSPGVGDTEAFF. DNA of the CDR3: TGCGCCAGCAGCCCCGGGGTGGGGGACACTGAAGCTTTCTTT.

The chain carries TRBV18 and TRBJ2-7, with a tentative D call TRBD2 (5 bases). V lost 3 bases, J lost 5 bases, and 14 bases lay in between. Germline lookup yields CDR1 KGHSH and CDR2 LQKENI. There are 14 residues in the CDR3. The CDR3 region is CASSPDYGLHEQYF. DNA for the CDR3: TGTGCCAGCTCACCTGACTATGGTTTGCACGAGCAGTACTTC.